The clone carrying this T cell receptor beta chain was observed many times. Its antigen is not known. The ends lost 3 bases at V and 7 bases at J; junction bases unmatched: 14. Per germline, CDR1 SGHAT and CDR2 FQNNGV. The CDR3 has 17 residues. The data stem from a study of T cells in Graves' hyperthyroidism and ophthalmopathy. General study results and limits: Within blood appeared most thyroid clonotypes that had expanded above 0.001.

Ophthalmopathy patients showed a Clinical Activity Score of at least 3, NOSPECS grade of at least 4 and duration under 3 months. The source of the PBMCs was approximately 10 ml of fresh peripheral blood. The TCR beta CDR3 regions underwent amplification using RNA transcripts as the source. HTBI primers were used for first-round RT-PCR of the TCR CDR3. TCRdb reprocessed the multiplex PCR reads with MiXCR, giving one entry per CDR3 protein. The sample lists 600,000 to 650,000 distinct CDR3 sequences, 20% occurring once. Sequencing used blood. The V gene is TRBV11-2, the J gene TRBJ2-3; 9 bases are shared with TRBD2. The receptor comes from a man aged 30 to 45 with Graves' ophthalmopathy. The CDR3 is CASSFELAGSNRNTQYF. The CDR3 nucleotides read TGTGCCAGCAGCTTCGAACTAGCGGGCTCTAACCGGAATACGCAGTATTTT.